These T cell receptor beta chains were read from a single sample in a study of blood T cells in healthy people across ages. TCRdb re-derived calls from the 5' RACE reads in MiXCR, one entry per CDR3 protein. The repertoire consists of roughly 500,000 distinct CDR3 sequences, with about 25% occurring once and the leading ten covering about 18%. Sequences were obtained from blood. These receptors were obtained from a woman aged 70-85 years in good health. CDR3s include the opening cysteine and the closing phenylalanine or tryptophan. D genes are given only for firm matches. Some rows mark clone size as missing; the rest say once, few, many or name a class of expanded clone.

V gene,D gene,J gene,clone size,CDR3 DNA,CDR3 protein
TRBV29-1,TRBD2,TRBJ2-1,NA,TGCAGCGTTGATCCCGGGACTAGCTTTGGTTTGAATGAGCAGTTCTTC,CSVDPGTSFGLNEQFF
TRBV4-3,NA,TRBJ2-1,few,TGCGCCAGCAGCCCCCGGGTAGGGGATTACAATGAGCAGTTCTTC,CASSPRVGDYNEQFF
TRBV5-1,NA,TRBJ2-1,NA,TGCGCCAGCAGCTTTGAGATGCGGGGACACAATGAGCAGTTCTTC,CASSFEMRGHNEQFF
TRBV6-4,NA,TRBJ2-4,NA,TGTGCCAGCAGCCCTAAAGAAGGTAGCATTCAGTACTTC,CASSPKEGSIQYF
TRBV4-3,NA,TRBJ2-7,NA,TGCGCCAGCAGCCAAAGAGTGGACATCTACGAGCAGTACTTC,CASSQRVDIYEQYF
TRBV6-2/TRBV6-3,NA,TRBJ2-1,NA,TGTGCCACCAGATCGGACAGAGCTGAGCAGTTCTTC,CATRSDRAEQFF
TRBV6-6,NA,TRBJ2-7,few,TGTGCCAGCACCCCGGTGGGGGGCTACGAGCAGTACTTC,CASTPVGGYEQYF
TRBV7-9,NA,TRBJ2-4,many,TGTGCCAGCAGCTTAGTCCTTGGGGTAGCCAAAAACATTCAGTACTTC,CASSLVLGVAKNIQYF
TRBV7-2,TRBD1,TRBJ1-2,few,TGTGCCAGCAGCTTGCAAGAGACAGGGGCTCTCTCCTATGGCTACACCTTC,CASSLQETGALSYGYTF
TRBV6-2/TRBV6-3,NA,TRBJ1-4,NA,TGTGCCAGCAATCCCGGCTTGCTTGACGAAAAACTGTTTTTT,CASNPGLLDEKLFF
TRBV5-1,TRBD1,TRBJ2-2,few,TGCGCCAGCAGTTTCGGCCCGGGACAGGGGACCGGGGAGCTGTTTTTT,CASSFGPGQGTGELFF
TRBV3-1,TRBD1,TRBJ1-2,NA,TGTGCCAGCAGCCAGACAGGGGGCGAGGATTACACCTTC,CASSQTGGEDYTF
TRBV12-3/TRBV12-4,TRBD2,TRBJ2-3,NA,TGTGCCAGCAGTGAGAGGACTAGCGGGGTCGGAGGTACGCAGTATTTT,CASSERTSGVGGTQYF
TRBV5-1,NA,TRBJ1-1,NA,TGCGCCAGCAGCACTGGACAGTTGTTTGACGCTTTCTTT,CASSTGQLFDAFF
TRBV10-3,TRBD1,TRBJ1-4,NA,TGTGCCATCGGTCCCGACAGGGACAATGAAAAACTGTTTTTT,CAIGPDRDNEKLFF
TRBV6-2/TRBV6-3,TRBD2,TRBJ2-5,NA,TGTGCCAGCCATATAGCGGGGCAGGAGACCCAGTACTTC,CASHIAGQETQYF
TRBV9,NA,TRBJ1-3,few,TGTGCCAGCAGCGTAGACCATTCTGGAAACACCATATATTTT,CASSVDHSGNTIYF
TRBV9,TRBD2,TRBJ2-5,NA,TGTGCCAGCAGCCTTAGCGGGGCCGAGACCCAGTACTTC,CASSLSGAETQYF
TRBV20-1,TRBD2,TRBJ2-5,NA,TGCAGTGCTACTTTTAGCGGGGGGGCTGGAGAGACCCAGTACTTC,CSATFSGGAGETQYF
TRBV25-1,NA,TRBJ2-5,NA,TGTGCCAGCAGTGAAGGTGGGGGCGGAATGGGAAAGACCCAGTACTTC,CASSEGGGGMGKTQYF
TRBV2,NA,TRBJ2-7,NA,TGTGCCAGCAAGTGGAGGGGCTCTTCCTACGAGCAGTACTTC,CASKWRGSSYEQYF
TRBV10-3,TRBD2,TRBJ2-3,few,TGTGCCATCAGTGAGGGCACTAGCGGGGGAGAAAGCACAGATACGCAGTATTTT,CAISEGTSGGESTDTQYF
TRBV20-1,TRBD1,TRBJ2-3,NA,TGCAGTGCTCAGGGGGCGACCAGCACAGATACGCAGTATTTT,CSAQGATSTDTQYF
TRBV7-2,NA,TRBJ2-1,NA,TGTGCCACCGAACAGGAAACCTCTTACAATGAGCAGTTCTTC,CATEQETSYNEQFF
TRBV6-5,NA,TRBJ2-5,many,TGTGCCAGCAGTCGAGACTACCAAGAGACCCAGTACTTC,CASSRDYQETQYF
TRBV6-1,NA,TRBJ2-5,NA,TGTGCCAGCAGACTGACTAGTAGGGAGACCCAGTACTTC,CASRLTSRETQYF
TRBV6-1,NA,TRBJ2-7,few,TGTGCCAGCCGGCTTTCGTCCTACGAGCAGTACTTC,CASRLSSYEQYF
TRBV20-1,NA,TRBJ1-2,few,TGCAGTGCTAGAGATCCAGGGATAGATGGCTACACCTTC,CSARDPGIDGYTF
TRBV7-2,NA,TRBJ2-5,few,TGTGCCAGCAGCTTAAGACCGGGACTGAAAGAGACCCAGTACTTC,CASSLRPGLKETQYF
TRBV7-2,TRBD1,TRBJ2-7,once,TGTGCCAGCAGCCGCGACAGGGTGGTGCGCGAGCAGTACTTC,CASSRDRVVREQYF